These 5 T cell receptor beta chains came from one sample sequenced in a study of early T cells in non-severe SARS-CoV-2 infection (dated by TCRdb to about 2021). The library was made by 5' RACE. Sequencing was carried out with a NextSeq 500. The public reads were reprocessed in TCRdb via fastp at Q25 and MiXCR, keeping in-frame beta chains. Records with the same CDR3 protein are collapsed into one entry carrying the most frequent genes and DNA. Counted in this sample were 45,000 to 55,000 distinct CDR3 sequences; under 14% of them appeared once. The ten largest clones capture 10% of the sample. Sequences were obtained from whole blood. The receptors here all came from an adult who was a healthcare worker with PCR-confirmed SARS-CoV-2 infection or an uninfected control (not recorded which).

This clonotype was detected ten times or more. The DNA for the CDR3 is TGTGCCAGCAGTCCCCTATCCCCAAGGACAGCCTCATGGGGTAAGCCCCAGCATTTT. This codes for CASSPLSPRTASWGKPQHF. The V gene is TRBV28, the J gene TRBJ1-5; D possibly corresponds to TRBD1 (6 bases). V lost 5 bases to trimming and J lost 8 bases, with 31 bases between them. The germline V gene has CDR1 MDHEN and CDR2 SYDVKM. This CDR3 region has 19 residues.

This chain uses TRBV29-1 with TRBJ2-2, with D hard to call. V lost 3 bases and J 0 bases, leaving 5 bases between the germline ends. Germline assignment: CDR1 SQVTM and CDR2 ANQGSEA. There are 13 residues in the CDR3. The CDR3 DNA follows: TGCAGCGTTGATCCAGCGAACACCGGGGAGCTGTTTTTT. Amino acid sequence: CSVDPANTGELFF.

This clonotype was seen repeatedly, ten times or more. The chain is built from TRBV23-1 and TRBJ1-1, with D possibly matching TRBD1 (6 bases). TRBV23-1 is an ORF, and what it does is uncertain. The CDR3 extends over 14 amino acids. Trimming took off 0 bases at V and 5 bases at J, with 10 bases between the two ends. CDR3 DNA sequence: TGCGCCAGCAGTCAATCGGTACAGGGAACTGAAGCTTTCTTT. This gives the protein CASSQSVQGTEAFF.

As regards this clonotype: Germline is not matched at one junction end, which may reflect a read error. This chain uses TRBV6-6 with TRBJ2-1; the match to TRBD2 covers 11 bases. Germline V CDR1 and CDR2: MNHNY, SVGAGI (reference sequence). This CDR3 is 15 amino acids long. CDR3 nucleotides: TGTGTCAGCATGGTAGCGGGAGGGCCGAGCAATGAGCAGTTCTTC. Protein: CVSMVAGGPSNEQFF.

J is TRBJ2-4 and V is TRBV28, with a weak D call TRBD1 (6 bases). The CDR3 is made up of 15 amino acids. Germline CDR1 and CDR2: MDHEN and SYDVKM. V shed 8 bases and J shed 5 bases, with 19 bases lying between them. CDR3 sequence: CASPILNRDENIQYF. CDR3 bases: TGTGCCAGCCCTATTTTAAACAGGGATGAAAACATTCAGTACTTC.